Presented here are 13 T cell receptor beta chains from one specimen sequenced in a study of T-cell reconstitution after alpha-beta-depleted transplantation in children. Library preparation (for TCRbeta) was performed with unique molecular identifiers. TCRdb re-analysed the PCR reads in MiXCR, keeping a single row per CDR3 protein. The sample lists around 450,000 distinct CDR3 sequences, around 15% occurring once. Sample: PBMCs, mostly from graft donor cells, taken 360 days after TCRalphabeta/CD19-depleted stem cell transplant. Every receptor here comes from a boy under three years old who had a stem cell transplant for Wiskott-Aldrich syndrome, so the T cells may come from the graft donor.

This clonotype was recorded only once. A much larger clonotype is one base distant, so this may be a read error. The chain recombines TRBV7-9 with TRBJ2-7, with unresolved D. The V end was cut by 5 bases, the J end by 6 bases, with 14 bases between. Germline loops: CDR1 SEHNR, CDR2 FQNEAQ (reference sequence). CDR3 length: 13 amino acids. CDR3 sequence reads: CASSPEPYCEQYF. The DNA of the CDR3 is TGTGCCAGCAGCCCCGAACCATACTGCGAGCAGTACTTC.

The chain is built from TRBV12-3 or TRBV12-4 and TRBJ1-4; 7 bases agree with TRBD1. The CDR3 has 15 residues. After removal of 3 bases from V and 7 bases from J, the junction contained 8 bases not matched to a gene. CDR3 loop: CASSFWQGEGEKLFF. The CDR3, as DNA: TGTGCCAGCAGTTTTTGGCAGGGGGAAGGTGAAAAACTGTTTTTT.

The chain combines TRBV12-3 or TRBV12-4 with TRBJ1-5; no definite D call. Trimming shortened V by 1 base and J by 5 bases, and 9 bases separated the two germline ends. The CDR3 extends over 14 amino acids. The CDR3 loop is CASSLGERHQPQHF. The CDR3 bases are TGTGCCAGCAGTTTAGGTGAAAGGCATCAGCCCCAGCATTTT.

About this clonotype itself: A single base separates this from a much larger clone, so it may be a read error. The CDR3 reads CASSLNRDTGELFF. The CDR3 nucleotides are TGCGCCAGCAGCTTGAACAGGGACACCGGGGAGCTGTTTTTT. The chain is built from TRBV5-1 and TRBJ2-2, with D possibly matching TRBD1 (6 bases). This CDR3 region has 14 residues. The germline CDR1 and CDR2 sequences are SGHRS and YFSETQ. The germline V and J ends were trimmed by 1 base and 3 bases, with 7 bases remaining between them.

The rearrangement uses TRBV12-3 or TRBV12-4 and TRBJ2-3; TRBD2 matches 14 bases. The CDR3 consists of 19 residues. With V trimmed by 5 bases and J by 4 bases, 14 bases remained unmatched. The CDR3 sequence: CASSRMTSGRAMGPDTQYF. As DNA, the CDR3 is TGTGCCAGCAGTCGAATGACTAGCGGGAGGGCCATGGGCCCAGATACGCAGTATTTT.

The V call is TRBV5-1, the J call TRBJ2-1; D not certain. V was shortened by 6 bases and J by 4 bases, with 14 bases between the two germline ends. The length of the CDR3 is 14 residues. Germline V CDR1 and CDR2: SGHRS, YFSETQ. The CDR3 sequence is CASTPGGGYNEQFF. CDR3 in DNA: TGCGCCAGCACCCCCGGCGGCGGTTACAATGAGCAGTTCTTC.

V usage is TRBV29-1 and J usage is TRBJ2-1, with TRBD1 identical over 7 bases. Germline V lookup: CDR1 SQVTM, CDR2 ANQGSEA. This CDR3 has 13 residues. V lost 6 bases, J lost 9 bases, and 11 bases stayed unmatched. The CDR3 bases are TGCAGCGTCGCAGGGGGACGCTTCGGTGAGCAGTTCTTC. Translation: CSVAGGRFGEQFF.

This clonotype was recorded at least ten times. The chain joins TRBV12-3 or TRBV12-4 to TRBJ2-7, with D possibly matching TRBD1 (6 bases). The CDR3 is 15 amino acids. V was trimmed by 5 bases and J by 1 base, leaving 15 bases between them. This CDR3 reads CASSRDRSPSYEQYF. For the CDR3, the DNA is TGTGCCAGCAGTCGTGACAGGTCCCCTTCCTACGAGCAGTACTTC.

The rearrangement links TRBV6-5 to TRBJ2-3, with D tentatively TRBD1 (6 bases). V was pared by 0 bases and J by 11 bases, with 15 bases between. Germline CDR1 MNHEY, CDR2 SVGAGI. This CDR3 contains 14 residues. CDR3 amino acids: CASSYSTGVWEQYF. In DNA, the CDR3 is TGTGCCAGCAGTTACTCGACAGGTGTTTGGGAGCAGTATTTT.

This clonotype was counted ten times or more. This chain uses TRBV5-1 with TRBJ1-6, with TRBD1 matching 10 bases. Germline V gene lookup returns CDR1 SGHRS and CDR2 YFSETQ. The CDR3 runs 17 residues. V shed 7 bases and J 1 base; nucleotides not matched to a gene: 8. The chain's CDR3 is CASRGGQGESYNSPLHF. DNA of the CDR3: TGCGCCAGCCGTGGCGGACAGGGGGAATCCTATAATTCACCCCTCCACTTT.

The J gene is TRBJ2-3, the V gene TRBV12-3 or TRBV12-4; the match to TRBD1 covers 10 bases. J was trimmed by 2 bases and V by 5 bases; bases with no gene match: 10. The CDR3 runs to 17 residues. Written as DNA, the CDR3 is TGTGCCAGCAGTCTCGGTCCCGGGACAGGGGCCACAGATACGCAGTATTTT. It translates to CASSLGPGTGATDTQYF.

The chain uses TRBV21-1 and TRBJ2-4; TRBD1 is the table's D call, not checked against the DNA. TRBV21-1 is noted as a pseudogene. The CDR3 spans 17 residues. This CDR3 reads CASSLMGGQSKTNIQYF. CDR3 DNA sequence: TGTGCCAGCAGCCTTATGGGAGGACAGTCGAAAACGAACATTCAGTACTTC.

This rearrangement joins TRBV7-2 to TRBJ2-7; D may be TRBD2 (6 bases). There are 14 residues in the CDR3. V was shortened by 0 bases and J by 5 bases, with 11 bases between the two germline ends. Germline values: CDR1 SGHTA, CDR2 FQGNSA. DNA for the CDR3: TGTGCCAGCAGCTTAGCGTCGGGAGTTGACGAGCAGTACTTC. This translates into CASSLASGVDEQYF.